What follows describes a single T cell receptor beta chain. This record belongs to a study of blood T cells in healthy people across ages. Germline V CDR1 and CDR2: SGHTA, FQGNSA. This CDR3 has 16 amino acids. Trimming took off 1 base at V and 7 bases at J, with 17 bases between the two ends. A second roughly 6 to 12 cycle PCR used barcoded and J-beta primers. One entry per CDR3 protein results from TCRdb running MiXCR on the 5' RACE reads. Of approximately 800,000 distinct CDR3 sequences listed, around 62% are singletons. This chain uses TRBV7-2 with TRBJ2-1, with D perhaps TRBD1 (7 bases). The source of this sequence is a man aged 25 to 45 in good health. Source material: blood. The CDR3 nucleotides read TGTGCCAGCAGCTTAGGAGGAGGGGGCCGAGGGAATGAGCAGTTCTTC. It codes for CASSLGGGGRGNEQFF.